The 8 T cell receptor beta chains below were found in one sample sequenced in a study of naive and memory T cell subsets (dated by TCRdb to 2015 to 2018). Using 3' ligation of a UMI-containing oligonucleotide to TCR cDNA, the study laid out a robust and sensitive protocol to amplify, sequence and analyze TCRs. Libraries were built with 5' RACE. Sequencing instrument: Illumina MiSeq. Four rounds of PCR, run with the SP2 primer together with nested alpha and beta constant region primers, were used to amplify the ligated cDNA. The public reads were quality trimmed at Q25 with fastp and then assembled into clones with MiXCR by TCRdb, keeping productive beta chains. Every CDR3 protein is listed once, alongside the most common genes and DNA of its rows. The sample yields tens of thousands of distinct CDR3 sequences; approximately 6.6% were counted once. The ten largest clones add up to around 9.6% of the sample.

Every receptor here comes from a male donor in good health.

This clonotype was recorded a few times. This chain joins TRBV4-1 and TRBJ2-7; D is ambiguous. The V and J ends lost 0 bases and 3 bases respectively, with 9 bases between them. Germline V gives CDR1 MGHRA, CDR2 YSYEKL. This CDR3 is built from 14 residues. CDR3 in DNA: TGCGCCAGCAGCCAAGAAAATTCCGGCTACGAGCAGTACTTC. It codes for CASSQENSGYEQYF.

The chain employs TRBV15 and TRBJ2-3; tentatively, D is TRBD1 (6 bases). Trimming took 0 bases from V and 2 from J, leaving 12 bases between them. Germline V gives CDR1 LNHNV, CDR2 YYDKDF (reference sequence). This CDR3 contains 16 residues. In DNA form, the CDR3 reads TGTGCCACCAGCAGAGAAAGGGGGACATTCACAGATACGCAGTATTTT. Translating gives CATSRERGTFTDTQYF. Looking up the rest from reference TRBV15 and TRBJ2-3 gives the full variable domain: DAMVIQNPRYQVTQFGKPVTLSCSQTLNHNVMYWYQQKSSQAPKLLFHYYDKDFNNEADTPDNFQSRRPNTSFCFLDIRSPGLGDTAMYLCATSRERGTFTDTQYFGPGTRLTVL.

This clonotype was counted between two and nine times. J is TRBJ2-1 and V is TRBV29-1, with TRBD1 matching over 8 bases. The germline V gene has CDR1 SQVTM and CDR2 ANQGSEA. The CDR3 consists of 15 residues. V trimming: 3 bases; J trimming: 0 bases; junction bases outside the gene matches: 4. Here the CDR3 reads CSVDLGQGSYNEQFF. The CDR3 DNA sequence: TGCAGCGTTGACTTAGGACAGGGCTCCTACAATGAGCAGTTCTTC.

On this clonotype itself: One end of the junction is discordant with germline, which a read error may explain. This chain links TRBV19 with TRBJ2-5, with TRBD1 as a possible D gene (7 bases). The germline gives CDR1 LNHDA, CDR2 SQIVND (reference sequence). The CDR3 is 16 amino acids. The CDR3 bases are TGTGTCAGTACCACTCCAGGGGGGTCCGGGCAAGAGACCCAGTACTTC. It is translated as CVSTTPGGSGQETQYF.

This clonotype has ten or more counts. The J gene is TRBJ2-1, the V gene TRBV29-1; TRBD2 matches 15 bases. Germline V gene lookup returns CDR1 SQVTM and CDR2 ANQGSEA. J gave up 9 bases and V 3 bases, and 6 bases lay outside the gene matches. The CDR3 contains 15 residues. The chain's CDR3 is CSVEYTGLAGGEQFF. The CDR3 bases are TGCAGCGTTGAGTATACGGGACTAGCGGGAGGTGAGCAGTTCTTC.

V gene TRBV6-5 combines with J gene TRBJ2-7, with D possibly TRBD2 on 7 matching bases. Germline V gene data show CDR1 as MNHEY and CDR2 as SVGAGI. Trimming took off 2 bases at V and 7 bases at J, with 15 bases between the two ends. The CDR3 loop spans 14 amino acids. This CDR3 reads CASSYQGLGGEQYF. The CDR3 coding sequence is TGTGCCAGCAGTTACCAGGGGTTGGGAGGGGAGCAGTACTTC.

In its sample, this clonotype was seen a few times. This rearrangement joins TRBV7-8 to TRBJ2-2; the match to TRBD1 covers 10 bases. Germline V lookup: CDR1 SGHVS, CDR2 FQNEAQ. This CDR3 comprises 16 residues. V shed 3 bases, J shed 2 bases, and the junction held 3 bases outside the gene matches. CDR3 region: CASSFRTGGNTGELFF. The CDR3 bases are TGTGCCAGCAGCTTCCGGACAGGGGGTAACACCGGGGAGCTGTTTTTT.

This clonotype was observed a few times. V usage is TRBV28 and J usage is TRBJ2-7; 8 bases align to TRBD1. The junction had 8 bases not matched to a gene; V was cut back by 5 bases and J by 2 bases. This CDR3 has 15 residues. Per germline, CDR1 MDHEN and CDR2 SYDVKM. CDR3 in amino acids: CASSPYDRGAYEQYF. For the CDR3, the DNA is TGTGCCAGCAGTCCATATGACAGGGGCGCCTACGAGCAGTACTTC.